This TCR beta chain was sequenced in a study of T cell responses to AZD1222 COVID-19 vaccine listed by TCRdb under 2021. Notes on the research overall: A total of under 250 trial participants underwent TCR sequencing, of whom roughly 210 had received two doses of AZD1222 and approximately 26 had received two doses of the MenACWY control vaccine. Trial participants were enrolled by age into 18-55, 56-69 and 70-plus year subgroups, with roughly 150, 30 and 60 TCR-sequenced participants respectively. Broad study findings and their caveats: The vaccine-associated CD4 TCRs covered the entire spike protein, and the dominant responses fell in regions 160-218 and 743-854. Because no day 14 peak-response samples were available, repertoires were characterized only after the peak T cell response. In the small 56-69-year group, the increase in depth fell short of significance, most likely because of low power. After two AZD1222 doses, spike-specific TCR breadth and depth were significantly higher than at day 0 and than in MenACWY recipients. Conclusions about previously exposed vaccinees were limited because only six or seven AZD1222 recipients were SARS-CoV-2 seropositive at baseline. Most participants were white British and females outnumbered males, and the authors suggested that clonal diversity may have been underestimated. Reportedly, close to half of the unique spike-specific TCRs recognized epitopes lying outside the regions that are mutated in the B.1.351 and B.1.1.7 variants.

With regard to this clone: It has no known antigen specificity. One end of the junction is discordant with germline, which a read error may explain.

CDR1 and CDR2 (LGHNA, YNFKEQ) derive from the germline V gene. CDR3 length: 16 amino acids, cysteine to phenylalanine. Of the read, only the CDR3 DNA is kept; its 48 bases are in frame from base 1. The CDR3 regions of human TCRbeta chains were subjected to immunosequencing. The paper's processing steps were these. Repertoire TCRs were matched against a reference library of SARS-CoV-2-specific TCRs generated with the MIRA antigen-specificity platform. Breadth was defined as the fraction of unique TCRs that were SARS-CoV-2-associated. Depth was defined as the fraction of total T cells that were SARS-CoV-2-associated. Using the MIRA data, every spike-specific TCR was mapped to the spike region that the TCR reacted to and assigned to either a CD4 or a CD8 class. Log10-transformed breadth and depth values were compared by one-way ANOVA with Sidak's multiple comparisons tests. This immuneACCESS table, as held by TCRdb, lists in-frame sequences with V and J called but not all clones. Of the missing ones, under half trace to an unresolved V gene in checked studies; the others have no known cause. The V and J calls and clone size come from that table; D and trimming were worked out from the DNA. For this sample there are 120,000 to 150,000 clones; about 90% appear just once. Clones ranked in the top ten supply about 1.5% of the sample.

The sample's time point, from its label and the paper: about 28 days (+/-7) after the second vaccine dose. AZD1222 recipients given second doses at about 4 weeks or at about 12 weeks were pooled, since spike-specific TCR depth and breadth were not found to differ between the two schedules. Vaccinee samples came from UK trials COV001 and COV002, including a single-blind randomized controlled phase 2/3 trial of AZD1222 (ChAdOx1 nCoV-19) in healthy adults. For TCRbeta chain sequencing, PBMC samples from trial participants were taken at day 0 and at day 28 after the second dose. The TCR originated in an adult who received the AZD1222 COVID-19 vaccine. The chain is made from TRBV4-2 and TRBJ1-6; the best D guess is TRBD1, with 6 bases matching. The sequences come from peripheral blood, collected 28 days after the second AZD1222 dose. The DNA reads TGTGCCAGCAGCCAAGTTGGGGGCTCCGATAATTCACCCCTCCACTTT. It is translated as CASSQVGGSDNSPLHF.